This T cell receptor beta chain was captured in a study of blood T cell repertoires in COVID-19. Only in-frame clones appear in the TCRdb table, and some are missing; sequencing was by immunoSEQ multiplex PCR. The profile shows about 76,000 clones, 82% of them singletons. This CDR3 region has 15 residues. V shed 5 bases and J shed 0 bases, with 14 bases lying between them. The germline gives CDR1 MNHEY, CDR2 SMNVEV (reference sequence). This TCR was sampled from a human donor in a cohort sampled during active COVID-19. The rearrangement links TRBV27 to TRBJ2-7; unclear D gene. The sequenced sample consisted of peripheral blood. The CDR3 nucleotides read TGTGCCAGCAGTCCCGACACTCTCAGCTCCTACGAGCAGTACTTC. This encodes CASSPDTLSSYEQYF.